Listed here are 7 T cell receptor beta chains from one sample, sequenced in a study of blood T cell repertoires in COVID-19. Only in-frame clones appear in the TCRdb table, and some are missing; sequencing was by immunoSEQ multiplex PCR. The sample yields a few hundred thousand clones, approximately 91% seen once. Specimen: peripheral blood. Receptors originate from a person aged 18 to 30 with COVID-19, enrolled during active disease.

The V call is TRBV6-2 or TRBV6-3, the J call TRBJ2-1; 9 nucleotides line up with TRBD2. Germline V CDR1 and CDR2: MNHEY, SVGEGT. The V segment lost 6 bases and the J segment 4 bases; nucleotides outside the gene matches: 4. The CDR3 sequence is 14 residues long. CDR3 DNA sequence: TGTGCCAGCAGCCCCACTAGCGGGTACAATGAGCAGTTCTTC. Translation: CASSPTSGYNEQFF.

The chain joins TRBV12-2 to TRBJ2-7; the DNA was not compared with TRBD1, the D call given in the table. TRBV12-2 is an annotated pseudogene. The CDR3 extends over 14 amino acids. The CDR3 loop reads CASRQGQGSYEQYF. The CDR3 DNA reads TGTGCAAGTCGCCAGGGACAGGGCTCCTACGAGCAGTACTTC.

The V gene is TRBV13, the J gene TRBJ1-2; D is possibly TRBD1 (5 bases). Trimming shortened V by 3 bases and J by 0 bases, and 17 bases separated the two germline ends. The germline V gene encodes CDR1 PRHDT and CDR2 FYEKMQ (reference sequence). The CDR3 runs 17 residues. In DNA, the CDR3 is TGTGCCAGCAGCTTCCGAATGCAGACAGCTACTAACTATGGCTACACCTTC. This codes for CASSFRMQTATNYGYTF. Together with reference TRBV13 and TRBJ1-2, the CDR3 gives the full variable domain: AAGVIQSPRHLIKEKRETATLKCYPIPRHDTVYWYQQGPGQDPQFLISFYEKMQSDKGSIPDRFSAQQFSDYHSELNMSSLELGDSALYFCASSFRMQTATNYGYTFGSGTRLTVV.

The rearrangement joins TRBV5-5 to TRBJ2-7; TRBD2 aligns across 9 bases. Germline V lookup: CDR1 SGHKS, CDR2 YYEKEE (reference sequence). There are 14 residues in the CDR3. J was trimmed by 2 bases and V by 2 bases; bases with no gene match: 2. CDR3 sequence (DNA): TGTGCCAGCAGCTTAGTAGCGGGGGCCTACGAGCAGTACTTC. This sequence encodes CASSLVAGAYEQYF.

V is TRBV27 and J is TRBJ2-5, with D possibly matching TRBD2 (5 bases). V was shortened by 8 bases and J by 4 bases, with 23 bases between the two germline ends. The CDR3 contains 16 residues. From germline, CDR1 is MNHEY and CDR2 SMNVEV (reference sequence). CDR3 region: CASGPLFVGEVETQYF. CDR3 DNA sequence: TGTGCCAGCGGCCCCCTGTTTGTGGGAGAAGTAGAGACCCAGTACTTC.

This clone has just one count. V and J are TRBV2 and TRBJ2-5, with D possibly being TRBD2 (6 bases). The germline V gene has CDR1 SNHLY and CDR2 FYNNEI. This CDR3 spans 14 amino acids. V was trimmed by 2 bases and J by 3 bases, leaving 10 bases between them. The CDR3 loop reads CASSERLAKETQYF. Written as DNA, the CDR3 is TGTGCCAGCAGTGAAAGGCTAGCGAAAGAGACCCAGTACTTC.

The rearrangement joins TRBV12-5 to TRBJ2-7, with D unresolved. CDR1 LGHNT and CDR2 FRNRAP come from the germline V gene. The CDR3 is made up of 12 amino acids. Between the trimmed V and J ends, which lost 3 bases and 3 bases, there was a span of 6 bases. The DNA for the CDR3 is TGTGCTAGTGGTTTCCCCAACTACGAGCAGTACTTC. Its translation: CASGFPNYEQYF.